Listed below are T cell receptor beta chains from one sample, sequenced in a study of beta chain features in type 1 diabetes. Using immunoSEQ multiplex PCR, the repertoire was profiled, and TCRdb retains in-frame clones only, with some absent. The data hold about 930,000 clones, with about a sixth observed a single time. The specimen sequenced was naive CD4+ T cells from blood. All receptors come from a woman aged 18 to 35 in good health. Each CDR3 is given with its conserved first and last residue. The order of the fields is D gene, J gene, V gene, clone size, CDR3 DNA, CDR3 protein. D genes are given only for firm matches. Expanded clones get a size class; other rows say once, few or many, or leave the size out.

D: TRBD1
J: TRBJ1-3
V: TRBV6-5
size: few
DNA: TGTGCCAGCAAGCCGGGACAGGTCTCTGGAAACACCATATATTTT
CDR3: CASKPGQVSGNTIYF

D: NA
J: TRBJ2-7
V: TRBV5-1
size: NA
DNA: TGCGCCAGCAGCTTGGCGGGAGACGGCGAGCAGTACTTC
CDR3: CASSLAGDGEQYF

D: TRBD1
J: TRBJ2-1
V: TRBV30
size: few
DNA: TGTGCCTGGATAATCGGGACAGGCCTGACCGGGAATGAGCAGTTCTTC
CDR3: CAWIIGTGLTGNEQFF

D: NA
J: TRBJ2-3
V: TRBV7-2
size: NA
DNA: TGTGCCAGCAGCTTAAGTGGGGGTGTGGATACGCAGTATTTT
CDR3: CASSLSGGVDTQYF

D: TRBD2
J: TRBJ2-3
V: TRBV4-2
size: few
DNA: TGTGCCAGCAGCCGCGGGAGGACAGATACGCAGTATTTT
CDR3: CASSRGRTDTQYF

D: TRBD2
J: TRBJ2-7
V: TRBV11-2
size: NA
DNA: TGTGCCAGCAGCTTACTAGGGACTAGCGGGAGGGCCGCCTACGAGCAGTACTTC
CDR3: CASSLLGTSGRAAYEQYF

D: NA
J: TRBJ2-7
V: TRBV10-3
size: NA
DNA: TGTGCCATCAGTGAGTCTAAGCAGGGAGACAACGAGCAGTACTTC
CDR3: CAISESKQGDNEQYF

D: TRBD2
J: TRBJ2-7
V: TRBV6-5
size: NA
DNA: TGTGCCAGCAGTTACTCGCCCTGGGCTAGCGGCTACGAGCAGTACTTC
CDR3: CASSYSPWASGYEQYF

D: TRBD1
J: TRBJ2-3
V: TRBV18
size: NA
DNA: TGTGCCAGCTCACCGAAGACAGGGTCGGATACGCAGTATTTT
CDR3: CASSPKTGSDTQYF

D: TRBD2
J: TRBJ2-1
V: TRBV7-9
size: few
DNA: TGTGCCAGCAGCTCGTCGGCGGGAGGGCCGGGTGAGCAGTTCTTC
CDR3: CASSSSAGGPGEQFF

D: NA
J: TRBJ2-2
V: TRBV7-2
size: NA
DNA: TGTGCCAGCAGCTCCGCGTTCGACAGGTTGCACACCGGGGAGCTGTTTTTT
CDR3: CASSSAFDRLHTGELFF

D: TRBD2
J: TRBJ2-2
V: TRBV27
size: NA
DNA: TGTGCCAGCAGTCTACTAGCGGGAGGCACCGGGGAGCTGTTTTTT
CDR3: CASSLLAGGTGELFF

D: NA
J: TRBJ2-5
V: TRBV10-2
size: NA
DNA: TGCGCCAGAATTCAAGAGACCCAGTACTTC
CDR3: CARIQETQYF

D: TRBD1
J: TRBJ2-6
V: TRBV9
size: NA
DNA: TGTGCCAGCAGCGTAGCGGGGACAGTGTCTGGGGCCAACGTCCTGACTTTC
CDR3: CASSVAGTVSGANVLTF

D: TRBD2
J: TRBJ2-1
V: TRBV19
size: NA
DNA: TGTGCCAGTAGGCAGACGAGAGCGGGAGGAGGGTTTGAGCAGTTCTTC
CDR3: CASRQTRAGGGFEQFF

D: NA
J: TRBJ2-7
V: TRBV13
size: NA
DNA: TGTGCCAGCAGCTTATGGGGAGGCGAGCAGTACTTC
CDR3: CASSLWGGEQYF

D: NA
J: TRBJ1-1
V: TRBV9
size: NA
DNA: TGTGCCAGCAGCACGCGATCTTTTATGAACACTGAAGCTTTCTTT
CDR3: CASSTRSFMNTEAFF

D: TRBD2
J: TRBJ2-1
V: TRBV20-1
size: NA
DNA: TGCAGTGCCCTAGCGGGACGTGAGCAGTTCTTC
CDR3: CSALAGREQFF

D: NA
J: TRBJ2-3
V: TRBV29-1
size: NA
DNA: TGCAGCGTTAGTACTACAGATACGCAGTATTTT
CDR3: CSVSTTDTQYF

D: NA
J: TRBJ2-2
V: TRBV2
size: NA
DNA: TGTGCCAGCAGTATTCAGGGGTCGGCCGGGGAGCTGTTTTTT
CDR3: CASSIQGSAGELFF

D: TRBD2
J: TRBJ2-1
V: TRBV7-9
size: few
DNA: TGTGCCAGCAGCTTAGGCAGCGGGAGCGGATACAATGAGCAGTTCTTC
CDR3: CASSLGSGSGYNEQFF

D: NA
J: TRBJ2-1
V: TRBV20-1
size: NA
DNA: TGCAGTGCTCCTGGGGGGAGCCAGCAGTTCTTC
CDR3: CSAPGGSQQFF

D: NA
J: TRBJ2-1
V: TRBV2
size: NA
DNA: TGTGCCAGCACAGCGCGAATTACCTACAATGAGCAGTTCTTC
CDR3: CASTARITYNEQFF

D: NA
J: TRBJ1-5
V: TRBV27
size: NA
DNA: TGTGCCAGCAGTAGACAGTATAGCAATCAGCCCCAGCATTTT
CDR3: CASSRQYSNQPQHF

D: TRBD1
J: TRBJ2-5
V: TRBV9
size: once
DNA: TGTGCCAGCAGCGTAGTTCAGTACAGGGGGGTTGGGGAGACCCAGTACTTC
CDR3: CASSVVQYRGVGETQYF